This TCR beta chain was sequenced in a study of T-cell memory formation after mild COVID-19. TCRdb processed the 5' RACE reads anew with MiXCR; each CDR3 protein has one entry. The data contain about 430,000 distinct CDR3 sequences, 20% to 25% of them singletons. The CDR3 sequence is 16 residues long. Germline CDR1 and CDR2: LNHDA and SQIVND (reference sequence). J was trimmed by 2 bases and V by 5 bases; bases with no gene match: 11. In its sample, this clonotype was seen a few times. Its antigen is still unknown. Overall study results and limits: CD4+ contracting clones were mainly CM and EM; CD8+ ones, EMRA.

The genes are TRBV19 and TRBJ1-2, with 7 nucleotides matching TRBD1. The clonotype originates from an adult woman who had mild COVID-19 (a few samples of this study predate the infection). Cell type and time point are not known. Source material: PBMCs or a T cell subset sorted from them (not recorded which). The CDR3: CASSPILGQANYGYTF. CDR3 sequence (DNA): TGTGCCAGTAGTCCTATACTAGGACAGGCGAACTATGGCTACACCTTC.